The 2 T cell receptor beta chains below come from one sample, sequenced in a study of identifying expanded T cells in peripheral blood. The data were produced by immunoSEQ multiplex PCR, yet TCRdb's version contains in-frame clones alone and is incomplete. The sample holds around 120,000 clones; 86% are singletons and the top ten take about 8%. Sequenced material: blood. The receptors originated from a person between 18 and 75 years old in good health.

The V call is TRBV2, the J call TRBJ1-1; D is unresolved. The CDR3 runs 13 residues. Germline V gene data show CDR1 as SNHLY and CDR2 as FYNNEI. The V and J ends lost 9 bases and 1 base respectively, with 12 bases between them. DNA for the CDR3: TGTGCCAGTGGGGTCGGACCGAACACTGAAGCTTTCTTT. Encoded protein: CASGVGPNTEAFF.

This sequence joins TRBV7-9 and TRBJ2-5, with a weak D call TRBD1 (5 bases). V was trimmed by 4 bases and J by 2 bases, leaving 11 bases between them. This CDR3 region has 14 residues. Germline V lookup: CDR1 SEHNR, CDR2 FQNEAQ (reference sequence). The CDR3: CASSSGSGQETQYF. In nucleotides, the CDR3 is TGTGCCAGCAGCTCAGGTTCAGGGCAAGAGACCCAGTACTTC.